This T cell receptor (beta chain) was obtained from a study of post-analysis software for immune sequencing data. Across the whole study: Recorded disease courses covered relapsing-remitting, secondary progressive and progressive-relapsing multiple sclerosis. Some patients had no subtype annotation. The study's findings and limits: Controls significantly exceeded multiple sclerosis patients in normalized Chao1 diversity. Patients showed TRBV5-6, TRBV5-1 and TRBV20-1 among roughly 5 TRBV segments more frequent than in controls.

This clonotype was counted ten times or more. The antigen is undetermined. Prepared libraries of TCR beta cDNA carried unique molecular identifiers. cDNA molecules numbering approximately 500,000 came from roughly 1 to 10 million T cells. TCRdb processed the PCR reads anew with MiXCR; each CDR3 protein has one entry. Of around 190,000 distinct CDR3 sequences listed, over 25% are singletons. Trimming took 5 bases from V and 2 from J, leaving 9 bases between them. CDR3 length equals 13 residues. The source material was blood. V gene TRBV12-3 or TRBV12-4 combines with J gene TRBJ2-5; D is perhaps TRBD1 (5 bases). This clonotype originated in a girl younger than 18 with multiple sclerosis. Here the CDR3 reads CASSQGRQETQYF. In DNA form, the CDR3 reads TGTGCCAGCAGTCAGGGTAGACAAGAGACCCAGTACTTC.